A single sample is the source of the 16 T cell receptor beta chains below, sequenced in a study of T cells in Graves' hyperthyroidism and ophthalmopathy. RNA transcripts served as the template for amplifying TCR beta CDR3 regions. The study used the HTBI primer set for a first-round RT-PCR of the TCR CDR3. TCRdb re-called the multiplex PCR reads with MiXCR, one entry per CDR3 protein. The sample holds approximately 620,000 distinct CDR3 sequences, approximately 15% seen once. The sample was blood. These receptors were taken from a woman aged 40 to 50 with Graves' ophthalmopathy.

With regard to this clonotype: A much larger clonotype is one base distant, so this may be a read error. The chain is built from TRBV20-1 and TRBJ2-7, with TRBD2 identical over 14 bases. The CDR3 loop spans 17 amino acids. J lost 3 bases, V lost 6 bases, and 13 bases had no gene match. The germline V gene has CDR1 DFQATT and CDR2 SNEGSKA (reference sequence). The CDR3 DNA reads TGCAGTGCGAGCGACTTATCCGGGACTAGCGGGAGCTACGAGCAGTACTTC. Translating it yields CSASDLSGTSGSYEQYF.

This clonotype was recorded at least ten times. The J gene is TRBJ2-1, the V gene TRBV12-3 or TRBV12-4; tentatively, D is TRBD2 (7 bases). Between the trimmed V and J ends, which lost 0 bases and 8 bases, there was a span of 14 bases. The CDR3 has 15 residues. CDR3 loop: CASSLAGGGHYEQFF. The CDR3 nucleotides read TGTGCCAGCAGTTTAGCTGGGGGGGGGCATTATGAGCAGTTCTTC.

CDR3 nucleotides: TGTGCCAGCAGTTTGGCGGTTCAGCCCCAGCATTTT. Encoded protein: CASSLAVQPQHF. This chain uses TRBV28 with TRBJ1-5; no clear D gene. This CDR3 is 12 amino acids long. Per germline, CDR1 MDHEN and CDR2 SYDVKM. Deletions cut 3 bases from V and 6 bases from J, with 6 bases between.

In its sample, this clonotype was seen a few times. Here the CDR3 reads CASSLLGDNEQFF. CDR3 in DNA: TGTGCCAGCAGCCTACTAGGGGACAATGAGCAGTTCTTC. The chain links TRBV7-3 to TRBJ2-1; D possibly uses TRBD1 or TRBD2 (5 bases each). This CDR3 has 13 residues. From germline, CDR1 is SGHTA and CDR2 FQGTGA. V dropped 5 bases and J dropped 5 bases, with 10 bases sitting between them.

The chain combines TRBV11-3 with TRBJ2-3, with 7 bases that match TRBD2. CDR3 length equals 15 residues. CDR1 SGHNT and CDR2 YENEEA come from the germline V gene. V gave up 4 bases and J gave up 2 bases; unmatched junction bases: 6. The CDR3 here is CASSSTGLPTDTQYF. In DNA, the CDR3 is TGTGCCAGCAGCTCGACGGGACTACCCACAGATACGCAGTATTTT.

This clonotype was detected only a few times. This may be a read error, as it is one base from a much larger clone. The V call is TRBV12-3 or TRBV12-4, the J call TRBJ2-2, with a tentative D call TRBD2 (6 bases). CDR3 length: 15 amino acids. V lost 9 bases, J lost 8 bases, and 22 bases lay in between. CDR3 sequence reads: CASEMETRGPGELFF. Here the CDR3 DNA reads TGTGCCAGTGAAATGGAGACTAGAGGTCCTGGGGAGCTGTTTTTT.

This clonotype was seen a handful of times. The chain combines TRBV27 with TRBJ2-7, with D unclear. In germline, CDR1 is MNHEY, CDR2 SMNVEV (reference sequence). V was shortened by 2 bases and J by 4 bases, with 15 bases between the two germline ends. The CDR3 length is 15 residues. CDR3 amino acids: CASSLASEVGYEQYF. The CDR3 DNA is TGTGCCAGCAGTTTAGCCTCCGAGGTTGGTTACGAGCAGTACTTC.

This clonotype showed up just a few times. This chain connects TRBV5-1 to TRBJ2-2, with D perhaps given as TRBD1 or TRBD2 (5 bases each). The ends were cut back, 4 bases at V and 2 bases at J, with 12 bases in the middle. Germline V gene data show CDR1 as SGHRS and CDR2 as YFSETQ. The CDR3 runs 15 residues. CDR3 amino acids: CASSVTGPNTGELFF. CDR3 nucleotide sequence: TGCGCCAGCAGCGTGACGGGACCCAACACCGGGGAGCTGTTTTTT.

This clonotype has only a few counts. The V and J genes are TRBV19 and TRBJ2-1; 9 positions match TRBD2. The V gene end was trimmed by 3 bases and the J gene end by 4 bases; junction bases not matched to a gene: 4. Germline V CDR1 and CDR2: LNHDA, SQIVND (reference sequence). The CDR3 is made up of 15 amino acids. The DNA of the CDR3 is TGTGCCAGTAGTATTACTAGCGGGCCTTACAATGAGCAGTTCTTC. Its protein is CASSITSGPYNEQFF. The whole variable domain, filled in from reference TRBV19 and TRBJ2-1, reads DGGITQSPKYLFRKEGQNVTLSCEQNLNHDAMYWYRQDPGQGLRLIYYSQIVNDFQKGDIAEGYSVSREKKESFPLTVTSAQKNPTAFYLCASSITSGPYNEQFFGPGTRLTVL.

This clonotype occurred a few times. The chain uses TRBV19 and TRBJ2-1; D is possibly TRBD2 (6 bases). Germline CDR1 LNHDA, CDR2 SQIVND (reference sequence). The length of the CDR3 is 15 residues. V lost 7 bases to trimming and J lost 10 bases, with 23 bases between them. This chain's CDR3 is CASTLGGRNPEEQFF. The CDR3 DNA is TGTGCCAGTACCCTCGGGGGACGGAACCCGGAGGAGCAGTTCTTC.

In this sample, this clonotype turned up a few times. The CDR3 DNA reads TGCAGTGCTAGAGTCCCCGAAAGTGGGACTAGCGGGAGTAGGGCCGAGCAGTACTTC. It encodes CSARVPESGTSGSRAEQYF. The genes are TRBV20-1 and TRBJ2-7; 14 positions match TRBD2. There are 19 residues in the CDR3. J was trimmed by 6 bases and V by 1 base; bases with no gene match: 17. Germline V gene sequence: CDR1 DFQATT, CDR2 SNEGSKA (reference sequence).

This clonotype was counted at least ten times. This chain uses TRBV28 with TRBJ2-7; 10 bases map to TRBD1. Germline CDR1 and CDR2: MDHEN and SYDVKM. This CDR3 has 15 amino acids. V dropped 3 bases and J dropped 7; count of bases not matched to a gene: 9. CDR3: CASSLWGQGREEQYF. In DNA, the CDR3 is TGTGCCAGCAGTTTGTGGGGACAGGGGCGTGAAGAGCAGTACTTC.

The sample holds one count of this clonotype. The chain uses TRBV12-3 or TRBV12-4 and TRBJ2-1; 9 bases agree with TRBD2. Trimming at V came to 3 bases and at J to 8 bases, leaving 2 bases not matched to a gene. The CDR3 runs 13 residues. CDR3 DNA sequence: TGTGCCAGCAGTTTGCTAGCGGGACATGAGCAGTTCTTC. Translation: CASSLLAGHEQFF.

The CDR3 reads CAWSFWDQETQYF. The CDR3 nucleotides are TGTGCCTGGAGTTTTTGGGACCAAGAGACCCAGTACTTC. V usage is TRBV30 and J usage is TRBJ2-5; no definite D call. The V and J ends lost 2 bases and 0 bases respectively, with 7 bases between them. The CDR3 length is 13 residues. Germline V gene data show CDR1 as GTSNPN and CDR2 as SVGIG (reference sequence). The full variable domain, with the rest looked up from reference TRBV30 and TRBJ2-5, is SQTIHQWPATLVQPVGSPLSLECTVEGTSNPNLYWYRQAAGRGLQLLFYSVGIGQISSEVPQNLSASRPQDRQFILSSKKLLLSDSGFYLCAWSFWDQETQYFGPGTRLLVL.

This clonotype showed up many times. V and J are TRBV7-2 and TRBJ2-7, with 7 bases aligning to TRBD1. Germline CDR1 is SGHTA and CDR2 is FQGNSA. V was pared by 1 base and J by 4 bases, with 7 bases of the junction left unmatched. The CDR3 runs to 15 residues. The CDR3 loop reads CASSLVGGGGYEQYF. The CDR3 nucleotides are TGTGCCAGCAGCTTAGTAGGGGGCGGAGGATACGAGCAGTACTTC.

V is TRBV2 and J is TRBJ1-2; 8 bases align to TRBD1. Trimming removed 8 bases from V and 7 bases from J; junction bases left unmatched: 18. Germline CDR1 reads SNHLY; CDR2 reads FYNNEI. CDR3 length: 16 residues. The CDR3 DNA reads TGTGCCAGCGAGTGGAGGGGGACAGGACAAGGAGGTGGCTACACCTTC. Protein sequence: CASEWRGTGQGGGYTF.